This section outlines one T cell receptor (beta chain) sequence together with its context. The sample originates from a study of blood T cell repertoires in COVID-19. Across the whole study: The analysed material was cDNA or gDNA that came from T cells, B-cell-depleted T cells, or PBMCs.

In the study's own analysis: Counts of nucleated cells, estimated from reference gene primer amplification, were obtained. The data were produced by immunoSEQ multiplex PCR, yet TCRdb's version contains in-frame clones alone and is incomplete. That table supplies the V and J calls and clone size; D and trimming were determined from the DNA. The sample includes 270,000 or so clones, about four fifths of them seen just once. CDR1 and CDR2 (germline): SGHNT, YYREEE (reference sequence). V was cut by 0 bases and J by 7 bases, with 13 bases left in between. CDR3 size: 14 residues. Sequenced: peripheral blood. The chain recombines TRBV5-4 with TRBJ1-1; no firm D call. The origin of this receptor is a woman between 18 and 29 years old with acute or convalescent COVID-19. The CDR3 sequence: CASSLGHPSVEAFF. The DNA for the CDR3 is TGTGCCAGCAGCTTGGGGCACCCGAGCGTTGAAGCTTTCTTT.